Each of the 22 T cell receptor beta chains below was sequenced from the same sample in a study of beta chain features in type 1 diabetes. cDNA synthesis used the whole RNA isolate, giving expressed TCRB sequences. The protocol was immunoSEQ multiplex PCR, while the TCRdb copy is restricted to in-frame clones and leaves out a portion. The sample lists about 150,000 clones; 8.5% to 14% were seen once. The material sequenced was central memory CD4+ T cells from blood. These TCRs come from a man aged 18 to 29 in good health.

This chain uses TRBV7-9 with TRBJ2-5; maybe TRBD1 (6 bases). Germline lookup yields CDR1 SEHNR and CDR2 FQNEAQ (reference sequence). The CDR3 runs to 12 residues. The germline V and J ends were trimmed by 5 bases and 12 bases, with 16 bases remaining between them. The CDR3 here is CASSPRGGNEYF. CDR3 coding DNA: TGTGCCAGCAGCCCGAGAGGGGGAAATGAGTACTTC.

The chain has TRBV4-3 and TRBJ2-3; D gene unclear. This CDR3 contains 16 residues. Trimming pared 1 base from V and 1 base from J, leaving 12 bases between. The V gene's germline CDR1 is LGHNA and CDR2 YSLEER. The CDR3 nucleotides are TGCGCCAGCAGCCAAGGAAGACCCTCGGGCACAGATACGCAGTATTTT. Its translation: CASSQGRPSGTDTQYF.

This clone was counted between two and nine times. V is TRBV28 and J is TRBJ1-5; 7 bases line up with TRBD1. The CDR3 is 13 amino acids. Trimming removed 7 bases from V and 2 bases from J; junction bases left unmatched: 2. The germline CDR1 and CDR2 sequences are MDHEN and SYDVKM. The CDR3 nucleotides are TGTGCCAGCAAGGGACAGCGCAATCAGCCCCAGCATTTT. Protein product: CASKGQRNQPQHF.

This clone occurred a few times. V gene TRBV7-6 combines with J gene TRBJ2-1; tentative D call: TRBD1 (7 bases). There are 14 residues in the CDR3. The germline V gene has CDR1 SGHVS and CDR2 FNYEAQ. The V end lost 3 bases, the J end lost 5 bases, and 11 bases lay between the germline ends. The CDR3 reads CASSFPGGNNEQFF. The CDR3 DNA sequence: TGTGCCAGCAGCTTTCCAGGGGGGAACAATGAGCAGTTCTTC.

This clone was seen a handful of times. The chain recombines TRBV5-6 with TRBJ1-2; D call uncertain. Germline CDR1 SGHDT, CDR2 YYEEEE. V was pared by 0 bases and J by 14 bases, with 11 bases between. This CDR3 comprises 11 residues. The CDR3 protein is CASSLVRERTF. CDR3 nucleotide sequence: TGTGCCAGCAGCTTGGTACGGGAGCGGACCTTC. Combining the CDR3 with reference TRBV5-6 and TRBJ1-2 gives the whole variable domain DAGVTQSPTHLIKTRGQQVTLRCSPKSGHDTVSWYQQALGQGPQFIFQYYEEEERQRGNFPDRFSGHQFPNYSSELNVNALLLGDSALYLCASSLVRERTFGSGTRLTVV.

This chain connects TRBV27 to TRBJ2-7, with D uncertain. Per germline, CDR1 MNHEY and CDR2 SMNVEV (reference sequence). The CDR3 loop spans 14 amino acids. Trimming stripped 3 bases from V and 2 bases from J, with 11 bases between. The CDR3 region has the DNA TGTGCCAGCAGTTTTGGCGGACGCACCTACGAGCAGTACTTC. Protein product: CASSFGGRTYEQYF.

This clone appeared a few times. V is TRBV4-2 and J is TRBJ1-5; 8 nucleotides agree with TRBD1. After removal of 1 base from V and 6 bases from J, the junction contained 5 bases not matched to a gene. The CDR3 loop spans 15 amino acids. CDR1 is LGHNA, CDR2 YNFKEQ, per germline. CDR3 nucleotides: TGTGCCAGCAGCCAAGCGACAGGGGTTGGTCAGCCCCAGCATTTT. Protein product: CASSQATGVGQPQHF.

This clone occurred a few times. The chain combines TRBV7-2 with TRBJ1-6; 7 bases match TRBD1. CDR3 length equals 15 residues. Germline loops: CDR1 SGHTA, CDR2 FQGNSA. Losses at the gene ends were 6 bases for V and 7 bases for J; bases not matched to a gene: 9. In DNA, the CDR3 is TGTGCCAGCAGGACCGAGGGGGCGATCAATTCACCCCTCCACTTT. Its protein product is CASRTEGAINSPLHF. Combining the CDR3 with reference TRBV7-2 and TRBJ1-6 gives the whole variable domain GAGVSQSPSNKVTEKGKDVELRCDPISGHTALYWYRQSLGQGLEFLIYFQGNSAPDKSGLPSDRFSAERTGGSVSTLTIQRTQQEDSAVYLCASRTEGAINSPLHFGNGTRLTVT.

In this sample, this clone turned up a few times. V usage is TRBV6-6 and J usage is TRBJ2-5, with D unclear. The CDR3 contains 14 residues. From germline, CDR1 is MNHNY and CDR2 SVGAGI (reference sequence). V dropped 6 bases and J dropped 1 base, with 12 bases sitting between them. The CDR3 reads CASRTKSRQETQYF. The CDR3 DNA is TGTGCCAGCAGAACCAAAAGCCGCCAAGAGACCCAGTACTTC.

This clone was observed a handful of times. The chain employs TRBV6-5 and TRBJ2-1; the D gene is possibly TRBD1 (5 bases). Germline CDR1 MNHEY, CDR2 SVGAGI. V was shortened by 8 bases and J by 2 bases, with 13 bases between the two germline ends. The CDR3 has 14 amino acids. As DNA, the CDR3 is TGTGCCAGCTACTCAGGCAGGGCCTACAATGAGCAGTTCTTC. Its protein product is CASYSGRAYNEQFF.

In its sample, this clone was seen many times. This chain uses TRBV10-3 with TRBJ2-7; perhaps TRBD2 as D (5 bases). Looked up from germline, CDR1 is ENHRY and CDR2 is SYGVKD. The CDR3 covers 14 residues. V was cut by 5 bases and J by 3 bases, with 14 bases left in between. The CDR3 is CAISLTGEYYEQYF. In DNA form, the CDR3 reads TGTGCCATCAGTCTAACCGGGGAATACTACGAGCAGTACTTC.

This clone turned up a few times. V gene TRBV2 combines with J gene TRBJ2-1; D gene ambiguous. From germline, CDR1 is SNHLY and CDR2 FYNNEI. The germline V and J ends were trimmed by 3 bases and 6 bases, with 15 bases remaining between them. The CDR3 spans 15 residues. As DNA, the CDR3 is TGTGCCAGCAGTGATAACTTCCGCCTGACCAATGAGCAGTTCTTC. It codes for CASSDNFRLTNEQFF.

This clone came up a few times. The chain has TRBV14 and TRBJ2-3; D assignment may be TRBD1 or TRBD2 (6 bases each). The length of the CDR3 is 19 residues. Trimming stripped 4 bases from V and 4 bases from J, with 27 bases between. Germline V CDR1 and CDR2: SGHDN, FVKESK. This CDR3 is CASSPFRGRGLGKADTQYF. CDR3 coding DNA: TGTGCCAGCAGCCCTTTCCGGGGGCGAGGTTTGGGGAAAGCAGATACGCAGTATTTT.

This clone was observed a few times. The chain carries TRBV7-6 and TRBJ2-7, with D possibly called TRBD1 or TRBD2 (5 bases each). Germline V gene sequence: CDR1 SGHVS, CDR2 FNYEAQ. The CDR3 is 18 amino acids. Trimming left V 5 bases short and J 4 bases short, with 27 bases between. CDR3 nucleotide sequence: TGTGCCAGCAGCCATCCTTGGACTCGACAGAAGTCTAATTACGAGCAGTACTTC. Protein product: CASSHPWTRQKSNYEQYF. Full variable domain (outside the CDR3, taken from reference TRBV7-6 and TRBJ2-7): GAGVSQSPRYKVTKRGQDVALRCDPISGHVSLYWYRQALGQGPEFLTYFNYEAQQDKSGLPNDRFSAERPEGSISTLTIQRTEQRDSAMYRCASSHPWTRQKSNYEQYFGPGTRLTVT.

This clone was counted ten times or more. The chain has TRBV5-5 and TRBJ2-1; 7 nucleotides align to TRBD1. CDR1 and CDR2 (germline): SGHKS, YYEKEE (reference sequence). This CDR3 spans 14 amino acids. Losses at the gene ends were 4 bases for V and 7 bases for J; bases not matched to a gene: 8. CDR3 sequence: CASSARTGRNEQFF. The CDR3 nucleotides are TGTGCCAGCAGCGCGAGGACAGGAAGAAATGAGCAGTTCTTC.

This clone was detected a few times. The CDR3 loop is CASSLDSIGGYTF. CDR3 DNA: TGTGCCAGCAGCTTAGACAGTATCGGTGGCTACACCTTC. The chain joins TRBV7-9 to TRBJ1-2; D is unresolved. CDR1 and CDR2 from the germline V gene are SEHNR and FQNEAQ (reference sequence). The V end lost 1 base, the J end lost 7 bases, and 10 bases lay between the germline ends. The CDR3 runs to 13 residues.

The chain links TRBV29-1 to TRBJ1-2; the D is unclear. Germline lookup yields CDR1 SQVTM and CDR2 ANQGSEA. V was shortened by 0 bases and J by 7 bases, with 9 bases between the two germline ends. The CDR3 is made up of 12 amino acids. Here the CDR3 DNA reads TGCAGCGTTGAAGACCCCCATCGTGGCTACACCTTC. Its protein product is CSVEDPHRGYTF.

This clone was detected only a few times. The chain links TRBV11-1 to TRBJ1-2; a possible D gene is TRBD1 (6 bases). The V gene lost 5 bases and the J gene lost 4 bases, with 17 bases spanning the gap. The V gene's germline CDR1 is SGHAT and CDR2 FQDESV (reference sequence). CDR3 size: 15 residues. The CDR3, as DNA: TGTGCCAGCAGCCCTTCCGGGACAACTTTCTATGGCTACACCTTC. It is translated as CASSPSGTTFYGYTF.

This clone was recorded a few times. CDR3 coding DNA: TGTGCCAGCAGCCAGGGGAGGACTAGCGGGGGGACTAGCACAGATACGCAGTATTTT. Protein product: CASSQGRTSGGTSTDTQYF. The chain couples TRBV4-2 to TRBJ2-3; the match to TRBD2 covers 14 bases. V gave up 3 bases and J gave up 0 bases; unmatched junction bases: 8. This CDR3 comprises 19 residues. Germline V CDR1 and CDR2: LGHNA, YNFKEQ.

This clone was detected a few times. This rearrangement joins TRBV7-9 to TRBJ2-3; 9 bases are a match to TRBD1. The J segment lost 4 bases and the V segment lost 0 bases, leaving 8 bases of the junction unmatched. There are 17 residues in the CDR3. The germline V gene has CDR1 SEHNR and CDR2 FQNEAQ (reference sequence). The CDR3 sequence is CASSLALRDRAADTQYF. The CDR3 DNA is TGTGCCAGCAGCTTAGCCCTCCGGGACAGGGCTGCAGATACGCAGTATTTT.

This clone was found a few times. This chain uses TRBV28 with TRBJ1-5; 8 nucleotides agree with TRBD1. The germline V gene encodes CDR1 MDHEN and CDR2 SYDVKM. The V segment lost 5 bases and the J segment 3 bases; nucleotides outside the gene matches: 3. This CDR3 has 14 amino acids. The CDR3 is CASSPTGVNQPQHF. In DNA form, the CDR3 reads TGTGCCAGCAGTCCGACAGGGGTCAATCAGCCCCAGCATTTT.

In this sample, this clone turned up a few times. The chain has TRBV7-9 and TRBJ1-1; D unresolved. Looked up from germline, CDR1 is SEHNR and CDR2 is FQNEAQ (reference sequence). Trimming cost V 7 bases and J 5 bases, with 20 bases left between them. This CDR3 has 15 residues. CDR3 DNA: TGTGCCAGCAACCCAGCCGGGCAGATGGGGACTGAAGCTTTCTTT. Translation: CASNPAGQMGTEAFF.